This TCR beta chain originates from a study of cytomegalovirus exposure and HLA in healthy donors. The PCR used 60 Vbeta and 13 Jbeta primers. TCRdb keeps only in-frame clones here, not all; method: immunoSEQ multiplex PCR. The data hold about 160,000 clones, with 75% observed a single time. CDR1 is SGHDT, CDR2 YYEEEE, per germline. Trimming cost V 4 bases and J 0 bases, with 11 bases left between them. CDR3 size: 14 residues. What was sequenced was PBMCs. This chain links TRBV5-6 with TRBJ2-7; unclear D gene. The source is a woman in her 50s in good health and CMV-seropositive. In DNA, the CDR3 is TGTGCCAGCAGCCCAGAGACAACCTCCTACGAGCAGTACTTC. Encoded protein: CASSPETTSYEQYF.